Following are 13 T cell receptor beta chains from one sample sequenced in a study of blood T cells in healthy people across ages. Through a sample-barcoded 5' primer and a J-beta primer mix, a second PCR was run for about 6 to 12 cycles. TCRdb re-analysed the 5' RACE reads in MiXCR, keeping a single row per CDR3 protein. Of about 1,400,000 distinct CDR3 sequences in the sample, roughly 40% were seen once. The sample was blood. The receptors stem from a woman aged 18-29 years in good health.

Here the CDR3 reads CASSPVREHPQSGELFF. The CDR3, as DNA: TGTGCCAGCAGCCCTGTCCGGGAGCACCCGCAGTCCGGGGAGCTGTTTTTT. The V gene is TRBV3-1, the J gene TRBJ2-2; D perhaps matches TRBD2 (6 bases). The ends were cut back, 4 bases at V and 6 bases at J, with 21 bases in the middle. CDR3 length: 17 amino acids. CDR1 is LGHDT and CDR2 is YNNKEL in the germline V gene (reference sequence).

In its sample, this clonotype was seen a few times. This chain connects TRBV14 to TRBJ1-1; no firm D call. Germline V lookup: CDR1 SGHDN, CDR2 FVKESK. The CDR3 runs to 14 residues. Trimming shortened V by 1 base and J by 3 bases, and 9 bases separated the two germline ends. CDR3 residues: CASSQGGTDTEAFF. CDR3 DNA: TGTGCCAGCAGCCAAGGGGGTACCGACACTGAAGCTTTCTTT.

The chain carries TRBV12-3 or TRBV12-4 and TRBJ1-1; unclear D gene. Trimming shortened V by 2 bases and J by 0 bases, and 7 bases separated the two germline ends. This CDR3 is 14 amino acids long. The chain's CDR3 is CASSLWALNTEAFF. The CDR3 nucleotides read TGTGCCAGCAGTTTATGGGCCCTGAACACTGAAGCTTTCTTT.

The chain recombines TRBV7-8 with TRBJ2-7; D is unclear. This CDR3 has 14 amino acids. Germline V gene data show CDR1 as SGHVS and CDR2 as FQNEAQ. V was pared by 5 bases and J by 3 bases, with 14 bases between. CDR3 amino acids: CASSIRASFYEQYF. The CDR3 region has the DNA TGTGCCAGCAGCATCCGGGCCAGTTTCTACGAGCAGTACTTC.

The rearrangement links TRBV3-1 to TRBJ1-2, with 8 bases that match TRBD1. The CDR3 has 13 amino acids. Germline V gives CDR1 LGHDT, CDR2 YNNKEL (reference sequence). V was clipped by 8 bases and J by 8 bases; unmatched bases: 10. Here the CDR3 reads CASYDGQGQGYTF. Here the CDR3 DNA reads TGTGCCAGCTATGACGGACAGGGCCAGGGCTACACCTTC.

The rearrangement links TRBV3-1 to TRBJ1-1; D is ambiguous. Germline V gives CDR1 LGHDT, CDR2 YNNKEL (reference sequence). V was shortened by 3 bases and J by 1 base, with 12 bases between the two germline ends. The CDR3 is 15 residues long. CDR3 protein: CASSQSEGKNTEAFF. CDR3 in DNA: TGTGCCAGCAGCCAGTCCGAAGGGAAGAACACTGAAGCTTTCTTT.

This clonotype was picked up a small number of times. The chain joins TRBV6-5 to TRBJ2-5; 10 bases are shared with TRBD2. V gave up 10 bases and J gave up 5 bases; unmatched junction bases: 10. CDR3 length: 14 residues. Germline lookup yields CDR1 MNHEY and CDR2 SVGAGI. CDR3 in amino acids: CATRPSGGGETQYF. The CDR3 DNA reads TGTGCCACCAGACCTAGCGGGGGCGGGGAGACCCAGTACTTC.

The chain couples TRBV7-2 to TRBJ1-1; tentatively, D is TRBD1 (6 bases). Germline V lookup: CDR1 SGHTA, CDR2 FQGNSA. CDR3 length equals 12 residues. V was cut by 5 bases and J by 5 bases, with 9 bases left in between. The CDR3 loop is CASSHRVTEAFF. The CDR3, as DNA: TGTGCCAGCAGCCACAGGGTGACTGAAGCTTTCTTT.

The chain recombines TRBV4-1 with TRBJ2-2, with 11 bases aligning to TRBD2. Germline assignment: CDR1 MGHRA and CDR2 YSYEKL. J was trimmed by 7 bases and V by 6 bases; bases with no gene match: 7. The CDR3 runs 15 residues. The CDR3 DNA follows: TGCGCCAGCAGTTTACTAGCGGGGGCGGGCGGGGAGCTGTTTTTT. Its translation: CASSLLAGAGGELFF.

This clonotype occurred many times. This chain uses TRBV12-3 or TRBV12-4 with TRBJ2-7; no clear D gene. Trimming pared 3 bases from V and 2 bases from J, leaving 8 bases between. The CDR3 sequence is 13 residues long. The CDR3 sequence: CASSFAATYEQYF. In DNA, the CDR3 is TGTGCCAGCAGTTTTGCGGCCACCTACGAGCAGTACTTC.

This clonotype was seen a few times. This rearrangement joins TRBV15 to TRBJ1-4; D unresolved. The V and J ends lost 2 bases and 8 bases respectively, with 15 bases between them. The CDR3 length is 15 residues. Germline CDR1 is LNHNV and CDR2 is YYDKDF (reference sequence). CDR3 amino acids: CATSRTGADREKLFF. In nucleotides, the CDR3 is TGTGCCACCAGCAGAACCGGAGCCGATAGGGAAAAACTGTTTTTT.

The rearrangement links TRBV2 to TRBJ2-1, with TRBD2 matching over 11 bases. From germline, CDR1 is SNHLY and CDR2 FYNNEI. V was pared by 6 bases and J by 10 bases, with 14 bases of the junction left unmatched. This CDR3 is 16 amino acids long. CDR3 sequence: CASRETSGALDYEQFF. The CDR3 coding sequence is TGTGCCAGCAGGGAGACTAGCGGGGCCCTTGACTACGAGCAGTTCTTC.

Comment on this clonotype: A read error may produce the germline difference seen at one junction end. The CDR3 loop reads CSASTSGAPLNERFF. The DNA of the CDR3 is TGCAGTGCTTCGACTAGCGGGGCCCCCCTAAATGAGCGGTTCTTC. This chain uses TRBV20-1 with TRBJ2-1; 11 positions match TRBD2. Germline lookup yields CDR1 DFQATT and CDR2 SNEGSKA (reference sequence). The length of the CDR3 is 15 residues.